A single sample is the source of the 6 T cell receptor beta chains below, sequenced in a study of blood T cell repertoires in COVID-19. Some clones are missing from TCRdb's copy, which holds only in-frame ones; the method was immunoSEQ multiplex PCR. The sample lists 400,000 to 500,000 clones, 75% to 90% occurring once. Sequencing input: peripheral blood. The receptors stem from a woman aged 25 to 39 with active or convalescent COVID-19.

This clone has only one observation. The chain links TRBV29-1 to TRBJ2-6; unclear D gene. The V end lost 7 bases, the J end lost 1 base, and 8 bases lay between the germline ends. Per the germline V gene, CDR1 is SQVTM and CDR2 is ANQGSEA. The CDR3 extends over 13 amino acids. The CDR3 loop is CSAAGSGANVLTF. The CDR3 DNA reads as TGCAGCGCCGCCGGGTCTGGGGCCAACGTCCTGACTTTC.

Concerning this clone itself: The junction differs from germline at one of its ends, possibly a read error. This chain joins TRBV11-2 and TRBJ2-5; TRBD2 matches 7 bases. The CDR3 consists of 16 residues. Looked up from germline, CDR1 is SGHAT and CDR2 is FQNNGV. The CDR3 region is CASTLQTGGSQETQYF. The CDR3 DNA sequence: TGTGCCAGCACCTTACAGACCGGGGGGTCCCAAGAGACCCAGTACTTC.

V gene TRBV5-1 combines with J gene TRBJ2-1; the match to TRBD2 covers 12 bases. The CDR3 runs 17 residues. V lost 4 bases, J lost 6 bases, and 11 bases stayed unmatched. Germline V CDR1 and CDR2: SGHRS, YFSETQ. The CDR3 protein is CASSPSATSGGLNEQFF. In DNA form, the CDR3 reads TGCGCCAGCAGCCCTTCGGCGACTAGCGGGGGTCTCAATGAGCAGTTCTTC. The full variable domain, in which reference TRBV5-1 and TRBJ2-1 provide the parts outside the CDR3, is KAGVTQTPRYLIKTRGQQVTLSCSPISGHRSVSWYQQTPGQGLQFLFEYFSETQRNKGNFPGRFSGRQFSNSRSEMNVSTLELGDSALYLCASSPSATSGGLNEQFFGPGTRLTVL.

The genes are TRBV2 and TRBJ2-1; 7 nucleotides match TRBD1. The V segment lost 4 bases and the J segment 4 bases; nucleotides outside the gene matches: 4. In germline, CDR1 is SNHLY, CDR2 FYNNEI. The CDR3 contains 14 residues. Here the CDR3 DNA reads TGTGCCAGCAGTGGGGACAGCTTATACAATGAGCAGTTCTTC. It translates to CASSGDSLYNEQFF.

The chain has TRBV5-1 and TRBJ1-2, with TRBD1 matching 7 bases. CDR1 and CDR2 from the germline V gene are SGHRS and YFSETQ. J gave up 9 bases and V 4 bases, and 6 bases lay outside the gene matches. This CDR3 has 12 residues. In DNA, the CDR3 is TGCGCCAGCAGCCTGGAAGGGGGCAGCTACACCTTC. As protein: CASSLEGGSYTF.

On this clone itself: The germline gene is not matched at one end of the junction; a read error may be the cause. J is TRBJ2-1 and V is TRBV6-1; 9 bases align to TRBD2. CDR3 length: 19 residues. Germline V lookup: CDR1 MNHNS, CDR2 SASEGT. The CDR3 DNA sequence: TGTGCCAGCAGCGAAGGACACGATAGCGGACTAGCGAAAAGAGATGAGCAGTTCTTC. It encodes CASSEGHDSGLAKRDEQFF.